The 3 T cell receptor beta chains given below trace back to one sample, sequenced in a study of CD8+ T cells in alopecia areata. RNA extraction was followed by reverse transcription into cDNA, which acted as the sequencing template. The table came from immunoSEQ multiplex PCR; TCRdb's copy has only in-frame clones and leaves some out. The sample holds 110,000 to 150,000 clones, around 51% seen once. Material: CD4+ T cells sorted from blood, obtained at week 0. The receptors shown here come from a human donor with alopecia areata.

The chain combines TRBV27 with TRBJ1-5; a weak D match, TRBD1 (5 bases). Trimming pared 3 bases from V and 0 bases from J, leaving 9 bases between. The CDR3 loop spans 15 amino acids. The germline V gene has CDR1 MNHEY and CDR2 SMNVEV (reference sequence). CDR3 protein: CASSLTAYSNQPQHF. CDR3 coding DNA: TGTGCCAGCAGTTTGACAGCTTATAGCAATCAGCCCCAGCATTTT.

The rearrangement uses TRBV5-4 and TRBJ1-3; possibly TRBD1 for D (5 bases). In germline, CDR1 is SGHNT, CDR2 YYREEE (reference sequence). The CDR3 runs 16 residues. The germline V and J ends were trimmed by 4 bases and 0 bases, with 14 bases remaining between them. In DNA, the CDR3 is TGTGCCAGCAGCCAGGATATCGGGACCTCTGGAAACACCATATATTTT. Translated: CASSQDIGTSGNTIYF. The whole variable domain, remainder taken from reference TRBV5-4 and TRBJ1-3, is ETGVTQSPTHLIKTRGQQVTLRCSSQSGHNTVSWYQQALGQGPQFIFQYYREEENGRGNFPPRFSGLQFPNYSSELNVNALELDDSALYLCASSQDIGTSGNTIYFGEGSWLTVV.

The chain recombines TRBV14 with TRBJ2-1; D remains unclear. This CDR3 spans 14 amino acids. The V end lost 1 base, the J end lost 0 bases, and 4 bases lay between the germline ends. Germline V CDR1 and CDR2: SGHDN, FVKESK. CDR3 nucleotides: TGTGCCAGCAGCCAAGTCCACTCCTACAATGAGCAGTTCTTC. Translation gives CASSQVHSYNEQFF.